This T cell receptor beta chain is drawn from a study of cytomegalovirus exposure and HLA in healthy donors. Study-level points and caveats: V- and J-gene trimming in TCR beta was tied to a missense DCLRE1C variant by an analysis performed later. TCR beta sequences reportedly predicted most subjects' HLA-A and HLA-B alleles accurately. Previous analysis showed most TCR beta V segments were productive about 87% or about 30% of the time.

This CDR3 region has 13 residues. Germline CDR1 reads MDHEN; CDR2 reads SYDVKM. The V and J ends lost 5 bases and 4 bases, in that order; junction bases with no gene match: 3. 13 Jbeta primers and 60 Vbeta primers were used for the PCR. In the original processing: An analysis that came later counted 70 million to 100 million unique TCR beta chains, around 12 million shared. Measured with immunoSEQ multiplex PCR; TCRdb has only the in-frame clones, and not every one. V and J calls and clone size are as listed in that table; D and trimming were resolved from the DNA. The sample consists of about 200,000 clones, approximately 86% of them appearing once. To note about this clone: Its antigen is currently unknown.

The sequence derives from a boy between 2 and 10 years old in good health and CMV-seronegative. The gene calls are TRBV28 and TRBJ2-3, with 7 bases matching TRBD2. Sequencing was done on a sample of PBMCs. The CDR3 reads CASSSGTPDTQYF. The CDR3 coding sequence is TGTGCCAGCAGTAGCGGGACTCCAGATACGCAGTATTTT.